The entry below gives a single T cell receptor beta chain sequence along with its context. What it binds is unknown. The data originate from a study of cytomegalovirus exposure and HLA in healthy donors. J gave up 5 bases and V 7 bases, and 6 bases lay outside the gene matches. The CDR3 runs 13 residues. Looked up from germline, CDR1 is SGHTA and CDR2 is FQGTGA. PCR employed 60 Vbeta and 13 Jbeta primers. Assay: immunoSEQ multiplex PCR; the TCRdb copy retains only in-frame clones and omits some. The repertoire holds approximately 88,000 clones, with 80% as singletons. General study points: In vitro, a few CMV-associated chains proved specific for CMV antigens. Most CMV-associated TCR beta chains were later found to appear HLA-restricted. According to an earlier analysis, most TCR beta V segments yielded productive rearrangements about 87% or about 30% of the time.

Unrecorded immune exposure was likely among donors, who were nominally healthy when sampled. The source material was PBMCs. The chain couples TRBV7-3 to TRBJ1-1; 8 nucleotides match TRBD1. The sequence was obtained from a man aged 18 to 30 in good health and CMV-seronegative. The CDR3 region is CASTQGAQTEAFF. In DNA, the CDR3 is TGTGCCAGCACCCAGGGGGCTCAAACTGAAGCTTTCTTT.